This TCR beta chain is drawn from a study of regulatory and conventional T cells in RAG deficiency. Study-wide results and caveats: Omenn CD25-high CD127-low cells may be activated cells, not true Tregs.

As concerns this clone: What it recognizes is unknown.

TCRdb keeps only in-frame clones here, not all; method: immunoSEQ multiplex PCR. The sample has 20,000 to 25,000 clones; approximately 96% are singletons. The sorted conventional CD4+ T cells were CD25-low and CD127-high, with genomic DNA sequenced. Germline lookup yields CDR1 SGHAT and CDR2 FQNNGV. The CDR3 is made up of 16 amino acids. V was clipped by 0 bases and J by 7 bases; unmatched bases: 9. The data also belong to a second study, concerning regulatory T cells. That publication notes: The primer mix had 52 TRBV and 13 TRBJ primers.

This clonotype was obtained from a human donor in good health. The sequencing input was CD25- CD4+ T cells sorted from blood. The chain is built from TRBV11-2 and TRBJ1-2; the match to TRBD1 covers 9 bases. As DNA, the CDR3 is TGTGCCAGCAGCTTAGAAACGGGGACAGGGTTGTTTGGCTACACCTTC. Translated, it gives CASSLETGTGLFGYTF.